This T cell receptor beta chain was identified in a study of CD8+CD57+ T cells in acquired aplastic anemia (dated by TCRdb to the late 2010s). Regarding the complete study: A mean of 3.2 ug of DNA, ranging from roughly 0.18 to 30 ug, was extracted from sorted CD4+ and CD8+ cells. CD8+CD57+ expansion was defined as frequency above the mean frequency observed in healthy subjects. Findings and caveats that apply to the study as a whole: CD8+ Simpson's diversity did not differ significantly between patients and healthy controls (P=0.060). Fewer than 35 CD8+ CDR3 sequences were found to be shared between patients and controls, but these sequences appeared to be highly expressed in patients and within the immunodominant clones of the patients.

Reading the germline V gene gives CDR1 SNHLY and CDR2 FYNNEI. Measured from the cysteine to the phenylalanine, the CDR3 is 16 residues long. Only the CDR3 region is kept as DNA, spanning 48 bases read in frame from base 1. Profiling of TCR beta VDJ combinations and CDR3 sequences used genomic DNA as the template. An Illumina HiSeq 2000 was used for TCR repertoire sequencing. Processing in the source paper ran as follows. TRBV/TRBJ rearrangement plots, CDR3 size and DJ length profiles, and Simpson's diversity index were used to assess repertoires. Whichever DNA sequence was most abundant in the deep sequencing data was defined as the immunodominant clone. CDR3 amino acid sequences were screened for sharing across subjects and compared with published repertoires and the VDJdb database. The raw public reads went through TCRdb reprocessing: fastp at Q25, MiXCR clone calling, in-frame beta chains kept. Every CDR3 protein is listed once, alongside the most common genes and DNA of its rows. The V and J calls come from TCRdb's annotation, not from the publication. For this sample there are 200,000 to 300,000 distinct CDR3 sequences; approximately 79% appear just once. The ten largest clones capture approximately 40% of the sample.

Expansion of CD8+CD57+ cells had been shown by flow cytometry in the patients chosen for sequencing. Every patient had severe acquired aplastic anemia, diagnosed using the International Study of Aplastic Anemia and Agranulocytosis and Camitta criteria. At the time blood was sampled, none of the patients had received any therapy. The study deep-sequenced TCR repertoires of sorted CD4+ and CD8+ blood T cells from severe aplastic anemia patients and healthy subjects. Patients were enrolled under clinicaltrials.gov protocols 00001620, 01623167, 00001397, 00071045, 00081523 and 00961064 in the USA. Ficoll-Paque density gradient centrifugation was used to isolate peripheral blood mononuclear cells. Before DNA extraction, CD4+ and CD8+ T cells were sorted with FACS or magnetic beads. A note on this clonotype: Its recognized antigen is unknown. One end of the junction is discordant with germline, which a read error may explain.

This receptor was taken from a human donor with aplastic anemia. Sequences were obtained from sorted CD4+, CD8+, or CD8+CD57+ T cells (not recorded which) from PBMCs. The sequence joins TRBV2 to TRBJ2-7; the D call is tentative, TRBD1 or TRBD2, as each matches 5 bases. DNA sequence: TGCGCCAGCACGGGGCTAACCGGGTTAAGCAGTTACGAGCAGTACTTC. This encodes CASTGLTGLSSYEQYF.